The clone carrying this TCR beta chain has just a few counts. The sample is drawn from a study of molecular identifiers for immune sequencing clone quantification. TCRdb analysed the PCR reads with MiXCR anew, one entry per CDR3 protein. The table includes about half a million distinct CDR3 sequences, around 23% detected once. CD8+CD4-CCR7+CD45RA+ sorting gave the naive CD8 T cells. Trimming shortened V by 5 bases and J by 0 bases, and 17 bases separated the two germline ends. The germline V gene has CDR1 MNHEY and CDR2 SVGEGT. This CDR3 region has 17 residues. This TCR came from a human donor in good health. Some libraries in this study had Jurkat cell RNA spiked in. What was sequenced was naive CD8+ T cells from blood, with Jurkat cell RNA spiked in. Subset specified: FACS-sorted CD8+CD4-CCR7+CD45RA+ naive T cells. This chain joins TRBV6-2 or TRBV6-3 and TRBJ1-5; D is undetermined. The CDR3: CASSEKTLLYSNQPQHF. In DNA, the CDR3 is TGTGCCAGCAGTGAGAAGACGTTGCTCTATAGCAATCAGCCCCAGCATTTT.